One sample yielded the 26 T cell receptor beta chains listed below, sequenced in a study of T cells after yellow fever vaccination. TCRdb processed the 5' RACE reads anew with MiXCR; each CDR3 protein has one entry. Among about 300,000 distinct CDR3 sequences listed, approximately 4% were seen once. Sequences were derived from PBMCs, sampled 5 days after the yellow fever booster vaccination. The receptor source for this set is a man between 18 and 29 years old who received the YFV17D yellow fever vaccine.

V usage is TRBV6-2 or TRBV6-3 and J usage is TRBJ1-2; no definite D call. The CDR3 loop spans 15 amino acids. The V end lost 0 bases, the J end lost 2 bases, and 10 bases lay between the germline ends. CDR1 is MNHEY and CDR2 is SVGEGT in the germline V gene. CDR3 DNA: TGTGCCAGCAGTTACTCGAGAGACGGAAACTATGGCTACACCTTC. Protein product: CASSYSRDGNYGYTF.

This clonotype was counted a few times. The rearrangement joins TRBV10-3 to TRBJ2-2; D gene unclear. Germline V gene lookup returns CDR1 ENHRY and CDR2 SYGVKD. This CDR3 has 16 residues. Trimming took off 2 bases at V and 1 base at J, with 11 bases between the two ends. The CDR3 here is CAISEPTVGNTGELFF. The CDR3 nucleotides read TGTGCCATCAGTGAGCCCACGGTGGGGAACACCGGGGAGCTGTTTTTT.

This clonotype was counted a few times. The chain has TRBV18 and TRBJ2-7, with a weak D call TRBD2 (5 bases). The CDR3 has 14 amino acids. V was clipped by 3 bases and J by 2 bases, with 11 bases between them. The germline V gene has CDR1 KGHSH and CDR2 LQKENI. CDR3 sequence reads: CASSPISGAYEQYV. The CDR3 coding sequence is TGTGCCAGCTCACCGATCTCCGGGGCCTACGAGCAGTACGTC.

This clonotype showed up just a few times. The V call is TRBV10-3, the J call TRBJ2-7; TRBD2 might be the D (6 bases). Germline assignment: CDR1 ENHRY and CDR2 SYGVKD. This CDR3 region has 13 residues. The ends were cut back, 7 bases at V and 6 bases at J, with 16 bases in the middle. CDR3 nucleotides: TGTGCCATCACAGGACCGGGAGTGCGCGAGCAGTACTTC. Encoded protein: CAITGPGVREQYF.

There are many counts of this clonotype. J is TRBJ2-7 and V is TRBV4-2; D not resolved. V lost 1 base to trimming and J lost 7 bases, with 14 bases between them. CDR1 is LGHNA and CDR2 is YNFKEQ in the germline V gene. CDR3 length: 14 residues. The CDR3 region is CASSQAPALGEQYF. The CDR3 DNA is TGTGCCAGCAGCCAAGCACCGGCTCTGGGTGAGCAGTACTTC.

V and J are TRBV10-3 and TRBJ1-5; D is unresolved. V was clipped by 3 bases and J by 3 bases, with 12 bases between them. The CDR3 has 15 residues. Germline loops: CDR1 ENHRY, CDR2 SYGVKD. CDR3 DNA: TGTGCCATCAGTGAATTGGGAGGCCTCAATCAGCCCCAGCATTTT. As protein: CAISELGGLNQPQHF.

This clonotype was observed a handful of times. The CDR3 loop reads CASSHGGRSGNTIYF. CDR3 DNA: TGTGCCAGCAGCCATGGGGGTCGCTCTGGAAACACCATATATTTT. V and J are TRBV7-8 and TRBJ1-3; tentatively, D is TRBD1 (5 bases). Looked up from germline, CDR1 is SGHVS and CDR2 is FQNEAQ. V was pared by 5 bases and J by 0 bases, with 11 bases between. The CDR3 length is 15 residues.

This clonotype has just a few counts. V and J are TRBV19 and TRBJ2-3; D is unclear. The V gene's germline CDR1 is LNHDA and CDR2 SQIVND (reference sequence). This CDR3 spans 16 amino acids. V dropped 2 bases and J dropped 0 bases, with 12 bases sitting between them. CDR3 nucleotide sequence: TGTGCCAGTAGTATAACTCAGATGACTAGCACAGATACGCAGTATTTT. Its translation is CASSITQMTSTDTQYF.

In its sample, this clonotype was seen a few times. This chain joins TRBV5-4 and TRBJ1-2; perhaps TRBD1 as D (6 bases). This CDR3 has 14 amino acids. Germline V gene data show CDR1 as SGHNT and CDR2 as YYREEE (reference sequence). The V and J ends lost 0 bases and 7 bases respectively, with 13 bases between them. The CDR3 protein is CASSLEQGRLGYTF. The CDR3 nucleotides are TGTGCCAGCAGCTTGGAGCAGGGGCGCCTTGGCTACACCTTC.

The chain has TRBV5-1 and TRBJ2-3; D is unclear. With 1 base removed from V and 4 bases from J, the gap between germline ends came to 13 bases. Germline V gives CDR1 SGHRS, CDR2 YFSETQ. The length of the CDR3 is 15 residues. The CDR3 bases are TGCGCCAGCAGCTTGTACCGGACGGGTGCAGATACGCAGTATTTT. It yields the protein CASSLYRTGADTQYF.

The CDR3 is CASSLDSGIRTEAFF. CDR3 coding DNA: TGCGCCAGCAGCCTTGATTCAGGGATCCGGACTGAAGCTTTCTTT. The V and J genes are TRBV4-3 and TRBJ1-1; a weak D match, TRBD1 (5 bases). CDR3 length equals 15 residues. CDR1 is LGHNA, CDR2 YSLEER, per germline. V dropped 4 bases and J dropped 5 bases, with 17 bases sitting between them.

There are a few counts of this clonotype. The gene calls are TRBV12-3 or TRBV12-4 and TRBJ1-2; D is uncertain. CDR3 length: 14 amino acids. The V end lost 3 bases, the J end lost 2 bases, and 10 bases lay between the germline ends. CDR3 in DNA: TGTGCCAGCAGTTTTCGTCCGAACAACTATGGCTACACCTTC. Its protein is CASSFRPNNYGYTF.

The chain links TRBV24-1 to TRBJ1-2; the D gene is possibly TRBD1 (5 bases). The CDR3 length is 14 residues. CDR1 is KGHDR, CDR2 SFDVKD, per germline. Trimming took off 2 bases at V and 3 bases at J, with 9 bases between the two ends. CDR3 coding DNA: TGTGCCACCAGTGATTCCGGCAGGGACTATGGCTACACCTTC. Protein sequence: CATSDSGRDYGYTF.

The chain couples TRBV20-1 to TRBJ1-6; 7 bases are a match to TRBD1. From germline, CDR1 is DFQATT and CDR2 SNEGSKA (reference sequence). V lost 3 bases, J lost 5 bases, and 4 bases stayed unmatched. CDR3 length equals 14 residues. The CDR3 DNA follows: TGCAGTGCTAGCCGGGACAGCAATAATTCACCCCTCCACTTT. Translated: CSASRDSNNSPLHF.

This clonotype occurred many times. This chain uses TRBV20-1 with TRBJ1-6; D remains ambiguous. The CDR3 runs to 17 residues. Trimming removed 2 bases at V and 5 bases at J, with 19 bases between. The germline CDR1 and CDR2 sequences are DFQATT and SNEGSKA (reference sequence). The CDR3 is CSARLAGALYDNSPLHF. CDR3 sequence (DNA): TGCAGTGCTAGATTAGCGGGAGCTTTATACGATAATTCACCCCTCCACTTT.

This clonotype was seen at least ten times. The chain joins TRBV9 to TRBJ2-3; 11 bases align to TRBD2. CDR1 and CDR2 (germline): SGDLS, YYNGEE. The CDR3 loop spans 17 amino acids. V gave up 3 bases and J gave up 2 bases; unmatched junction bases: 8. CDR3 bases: TGTGCCAGCAGCGACTCTTCTAGCGGGGGGTACACAGATACGCAGTATTTT. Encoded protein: CASSDSSSGGYTDTQYF.

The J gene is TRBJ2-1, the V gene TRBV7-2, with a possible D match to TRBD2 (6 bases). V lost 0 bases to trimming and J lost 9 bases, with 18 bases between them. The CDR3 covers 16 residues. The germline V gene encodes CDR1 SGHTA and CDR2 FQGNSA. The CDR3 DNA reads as TGTGCCAGCAGCTTAGCCCCTAGCCCCCTCGGGGGTGAGCAGTTCTTC. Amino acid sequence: CASSLAPSPLGGEQFF.

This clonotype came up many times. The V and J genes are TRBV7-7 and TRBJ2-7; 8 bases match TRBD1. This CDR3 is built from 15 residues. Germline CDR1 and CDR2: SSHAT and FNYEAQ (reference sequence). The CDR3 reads CASRNTGGSSYEQYV. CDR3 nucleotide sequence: TGTGCTAGCAGAAATACAGGGGGTAGCTCCTACGAGCAGTACGTC.

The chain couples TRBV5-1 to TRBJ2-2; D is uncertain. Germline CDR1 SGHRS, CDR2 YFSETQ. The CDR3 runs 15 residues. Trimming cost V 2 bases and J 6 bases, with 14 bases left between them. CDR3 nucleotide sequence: TGCGCCAGCAGCTTCTTTCGGAGCGACGCCGGGGAGCTGTTTTTT. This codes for CASSFFRSDAGELFF. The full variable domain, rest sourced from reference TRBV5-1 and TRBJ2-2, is KAGVTQTPRYLIKTRGQQVTLSCSPISGHRSVSWYQQTPGQGLQFLFEYFSETQRNKGNFPGRFSGRQFSNSRSEMNVSTLELGDSALYLCASSFFRSDAGELFFGEGSRLTVL.

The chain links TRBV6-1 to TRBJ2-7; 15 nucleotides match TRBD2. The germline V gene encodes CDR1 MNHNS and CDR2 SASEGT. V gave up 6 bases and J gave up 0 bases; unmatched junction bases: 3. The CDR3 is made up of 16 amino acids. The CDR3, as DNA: TGTGCCAGCAGGGGGACTAGCGGGGGGCACTCCTACGAGCAGTACGTC. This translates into CASRGTSGGHSYEQYV.

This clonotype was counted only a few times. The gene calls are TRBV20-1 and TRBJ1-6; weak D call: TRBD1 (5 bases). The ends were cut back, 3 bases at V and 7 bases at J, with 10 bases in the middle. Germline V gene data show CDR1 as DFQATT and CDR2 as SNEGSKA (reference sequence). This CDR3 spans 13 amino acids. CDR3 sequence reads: CSASGRANSPLHF. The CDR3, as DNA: TGCAGTGCTAGTGGCAGGGCGAATTCACCCCTCCACTTT.

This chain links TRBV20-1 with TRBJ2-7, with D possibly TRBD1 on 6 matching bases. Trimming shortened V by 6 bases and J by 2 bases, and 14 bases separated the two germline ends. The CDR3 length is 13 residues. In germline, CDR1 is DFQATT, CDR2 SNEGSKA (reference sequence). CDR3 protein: CSAIQGAPYEQYF. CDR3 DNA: TGCAGTGCGATACAGGGAGCCCCCTACGAGCAGTACTTC.

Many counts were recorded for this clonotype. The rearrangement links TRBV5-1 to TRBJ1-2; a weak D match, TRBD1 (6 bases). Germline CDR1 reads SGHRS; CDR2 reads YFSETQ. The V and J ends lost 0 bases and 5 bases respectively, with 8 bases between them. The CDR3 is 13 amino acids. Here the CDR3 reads CASSLGQEYGYTF. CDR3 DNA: TGCGCCAGCAGCTTGGGACAGGAATATGGCTACACCTTC.

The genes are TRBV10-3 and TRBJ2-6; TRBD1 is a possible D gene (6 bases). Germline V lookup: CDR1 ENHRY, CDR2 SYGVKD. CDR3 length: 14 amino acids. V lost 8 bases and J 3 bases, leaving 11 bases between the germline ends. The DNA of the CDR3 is TGTGCCATCTGGGGGCAGGATGGGGCCAACGTCCTGACTTTC. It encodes CAIWGQDGANVLTF.

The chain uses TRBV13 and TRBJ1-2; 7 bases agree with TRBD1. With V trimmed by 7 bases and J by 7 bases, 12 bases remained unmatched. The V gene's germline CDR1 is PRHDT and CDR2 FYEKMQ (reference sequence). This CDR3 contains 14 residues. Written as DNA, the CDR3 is TGTGCCAGCAAAATCGGGACAGAGTCCTCTGGCTACACCTTC. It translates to CASKIGTESSGYTF.

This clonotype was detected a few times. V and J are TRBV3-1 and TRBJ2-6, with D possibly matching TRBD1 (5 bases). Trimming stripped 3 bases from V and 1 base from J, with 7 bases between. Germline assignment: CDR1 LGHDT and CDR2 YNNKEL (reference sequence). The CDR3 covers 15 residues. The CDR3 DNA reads TGTGCCAGCAGCCAGGGGCGGTCTGGGGCCAACGTCCTGACTTTC. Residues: CASSQGRSGANVLTF.